These 31 T cell receptor beta chains share one sample of origin, sequenced in a study of blood T cell repertoires in COVID-19. Using immunoSEQ multiplex PCR, the repertoire was profiled, and TCRdb retains in-frame clones only, with some absent. The table shows about 90,000 clones, with about 80% occurring only once. The specimen was peripheral blood. The receptors shown here come from a man between 70 and 80 years old with acute or convalescent COVID-19.

The chain couples TRBV5-1 to TRBJ2-3; D may be TRBD2 (5 bases). V was clipped by 1 base and J by 1 base, with 7 bases between them. Germline values: CDR1 SGHRS, CDR2 YFSETQ. This CDR3 spans 14 amino acids. CDR3 DNA sequence: TGCGCCAGCAGCTTGTACGGGGGCACAGATACGCAGTATTTT. Protein: CASSLYGGTDTQYF.

The chain combines TRBV19 with TRBJ2-5, with 7 nucleotides matching TRBD1. Germline V gene data show CDR1 as LNHDA and CDR2 as SQIVND (reference sequence). The CDR3 has 17 amino acids. V trimming: 4 bases; J trimming: 3 bases; junction bases outside the gene matches: 14. DNA of the CDR3: TGTGCCAGTAGTAAAGGGTCAAGGTCAGGGGGAAAAGAGACCCAGTACTTC. Translating it yields CASSKGSRSGGKETQYF.

The chain employs TRBV3-1 (or the pseudogene TRBV3-2) and TRBJ2-2; unclear D gene. The germline CDR1 and CDR2 sequences are LGHDT and YNNKEL (reference sequence). Trimming left V 1 base short and J 6 bases short, with 3 bases between. The CDR3 runs 12 residues. The CDR3 here is CASSQASGELFF. The CDR3 DNA reads as TGTGCCAGCAGCCAAGCATCCGGGGAGCTGTTTTTT.

Written as DNA, the CDR3 is TGTGCCAGCAGCCAAGGGGCTAGCGGGGGGAGGCAGTTCTTC. Its protein is CASSQGASGGRQFF. The genes are TRBV3-1 (or the pseudogene TRBV3-2) and TRBJ2-1; 11 positions match TRBD2. V gave up 1 base and J gave up 12 bases; unmatched junction bases: 5. The CDR3 has 14 amino acids. In germline, CDR1 is LGHDT, CDR2 YNNKEL (reference sequence).

The genes are TRBV7-9 and TRBJ2-7, with 7 bases matching TRBD1. CDR3 size: 13 residues. Germline-derived CDR1 and CDR2 are SEHNR and FQNEAQ (reference sequence). The V segment lost 7 bases and the J segment 2 bases; nucleotides outside the gene matches: 5. CDR3 sequence reads: CASTNRGAYEQYF. Here the CDR3 DNA reads TGTGCCAGCACTAACAGGGGTGCCTACGAGCAGTACTTC.

The chain uses TRBV3-1 (or the pseudogene TRBV3-2) and TRBJ1-1; the D gene is possibly TRBD1 (5 bases). The CDR3 runs to 14 residues. The ends were cut back, 2 bases at V and 3 bases at J, with 10 bases in the middle. Germline CDR1 LGHDT, CDR2 YNNKEL (reference sequence). For the CDR3, the DNA is TGTGCCAGCAGCCAAAGACAGACCGACACTGAAGCTTTCTTT. As protein: CASSQRQTDTEAFF.

The CDR3 region has the DNA TGCGCCAGCAGCCCGGGACAGGGGGCAGAAGGCTACACCTTC. This gives the protein CASSPGQGAEGYTF. The J gene is TRBJ1-2, the V gene TRBV4-1; 12 positions agree with TRBD1. Germline trimming cut 4 bases from V and 8 bases from J; bases unmatched to any gene: 5. This CDR3 region has 14 residues. Germline lookup yields CDR1 MGHRA and CDR2 YSYEKL.

V is TRBV19 and J is TRBJ1-4, with TRBD1 identical over 7 bases. Germline CDR1 is LNHDA and CDR2 is SQIVND (reference sequence). This CDR3 comprises 15 residues. The J segment lost 0 bases and the V segment lost 5 bases, leaving 3 bases of the junction unmatched. The CDR3 here is CASSPGTATNEKLFF. The CDR3 nucleotides read TGTGCCAGTAGTCCTGGGACAGCAACTAATGAAAAACTGTTTTTT.

V gene TRBV7-9 combines with J gene TRBJ1-5; 9 nucleotides line up with TRBD1. Trimming removed 6 bases from V and 1 base from J; junction bases left unmatched: 13. The CDR3 extends over 18 amino acids. Germline CDR1 reads SEHNR; CDR2 reads FQNEAQ (reference sequence). As DNA, the CDR3 is TGTGCCAGCAGTTCCGGGACAGGGCCGACGCAGAGCAATCAGCCCCAGCATTTT. Protein: CASSSGTGPTQSNQPQHF.

This clone was seen ten or more times. The chain has TRBV27 and TRBJ1-2; D unresolved. This CDR3 region has 15 residues. Germline values: CDR1 MNHEY, CDR2 SMNVEV (reference sequence). Trimming removed 4 bases at V and 6 bases at J, with 18 bases between. CDR3 in DNA: TGTGCCAGCAGTTCCCTCGATAGGGTTAGCGATGGCTACACCTTC. Residues: CASSSLDRVSDGYTF.

This clone was seen more than once but under ten times. The chain links TRBV27 to TRBJ1-2; 12 positions match TRBD1. Germline lookup yields CDR1 MNHEY and CDR2 SMNVEV (reference sequence). J gave up 4 bases and V 5 bases, and 14 bases lay outside the gene matches. The CDR3 length is 18 residues. The CDR3 protein is CASSPGQGAQDLRYGYTF. In DNA, the CDR3 is TGTGCCAGCAGTCCGGGACAGGGGGCGCAGGATCTACGCTATGGCTACACCTTC.

The sample holds a few counts of this clone. The gene calls are TRBV2 and TRBJ1-4, with 7 positions matching TRBD1. The germline V gene has CDR1 SNHLY and CDR2 FYNNEI. This CDR3 spans 15 amino acids. With V trimmed by 2 bases and J by 8 bases, 8 bases remained unmatched. The DNA for the CDR3 is TGTGCCAGCAGTGAAACTGACAGGGTCGGAGAAAAACTGTTTTTT. Translating gives CASSETDRVGEKLFF.

The chain employs TRBV6-5 and TRBJ2-2, with a weak D call TRBD1 (5 bases). This CDR3 is 14 amino acids long. The V gene's germline CDR1 is MNHEY and CDR2 SVGAGI. V dropped 7 bases and J dropped 0 bases, with 9 bases sitting between them. The CDR3 DNA is TGTGCCAGCAAACAGGATACGAACACCGGGGAGCTGTTTTTT. It is translated as CASKQDTNTGELFF.

The CDR3 sequence is CARRDTRTVSAARDTQYF. DNA for the CDR3: TGTGCCAGACGGGACACCCGAACCGTGTCAGCGGCTAGAGATACGCAGTATTTT. This sequence joins TRBV19 and TRBJ2-3; possibly TRBD1 for D (6 bases). The V gene lost 9 bases and the J gene lost 5 bases, with 30 bases spanning the gap. The germline gives CDR1 LNHDA, CDR2 SQIVND (reference sequence). There are 18 residues in the CDR3.

This sequence joins TRBV10-3 and TRBJ2-1; the match to TRBD1 covers 7 bases. Trimming cost V 6 bases and J 7 bases; bases outside gene matches: 9. The CDR3 totals 14 residues. CDR1 is ENHRY, CDR2 SYGVKD, per germline. CDR3 residues: CAIRGASGGNEQFF. The CDR3 nucleotides are TGTGCCATCAGGGGTGCCTCAGGGGGTAATGAGCAGTTCTTC.

The chain carries TRBV7-6 and TRBJ2-2, with D perhaps matching TRBD1 (6 bases). The CDR3 contains 15 residues. V lost 2 bases and J 6 bases, leaving 13 bases between the germline ends. CDR1 is SGHVS, CDR2 FNYEAQ, per germline. CDR3 sequence: CASSLLPTGSGELFF. Here the CDR3 DNA reads TGTGCCAGCAGCTTATTGCCAACAGGGTCCGGGGAGCTGTTTTTT.

The genes are TRBV5-4 and TRBJ1-1; weak D call: TRBD1 (5 bases). Germline assignment: CDR1 SGHNT and CDR2 YYREEE (reference sequence). This CDR3 has 16 residues. V lost 2 bases, J lost 4 bases, and 18 bases lay in between. The CDR3 DNA is TGTGCCAGCAGCTTAACAGGAACAGGTTTGTCCACTGAAGCTTTCTTT. This gives the protein CASSLTGTGLSTEAFF.

The rearrangement uses TRBV7-2 and TRBJ1-5; TRBD1 might be the D (6 bases). V lost 5 bases and J lost 5, with 16 bases in between. The CDR3 is 15 residues long. Germline V gene sequence: CDR1 SGHTA, CDR2 FQGNSA. The CDR3 nucleotides read TGTGCCAGCAGCGCAGAGGACAGAATGCATCAGCCCCAGCATTTT. It is translated as CASSAEDRMHQPQHF.

V is TRBV19 and J is TRBJ1-1; a possible D gene is TRBD1 (5 bases). Trimming removed 5 bases from V and 4 bases from J, with 17 bases in between. The CDR3 is 15 residues long. CDR1 is LNHDA and CDR2 is SQIVND in the germline V gene (reference sequence). CDR3 sequence: CASSPEGEYFTEAFF. DNA for the CDR3: TGTGCCAGTAGTCCCGAAGGGGAATATTTCACTGAAGCTTTCTTT.

The chain employs TRBV5-4 and TRBJ2-7, with D possibly being TRBD2 (5 bases). V was trimmed by 4 bases and J by 3 bases, leaving 11 bases between them. CDR3 length: 13 residues. CDR1 SGHNT and CDR2 YYREEE come from the germline V gene (reference sequence). DNA of the CDR3: TGTGCCAGCAGCAAGGACTTTAGCTACGAGCAGTACGTC. Protein product: CASSKDFSYEQYV.

The chain employs TRBV7-2 and TRBJ2-3; 8 nucleotides line up with TRBD2. Unmatched junction bases numbered 12, after V lost 3 bases and J lost 4 bases. CDR3 length: 17 amino acids. Germline lookup yields CDR1 SGHTA and CDR2 FQGNSA. The CDR3 loop reads CASSLRSAAGEPDTQYF. For the CDR3, the DNA is TGTGCCAGCAGCTTGAGGTCGGCAGCGGGGGAGCCAGATACGCAGTATTTT.

This clone appeared a single time. This chain uses TRBV5-6 with TRBJ2-2, with 15 bases lining up with TRBD2. In germline, CDR1 is SGHDT, CDR2 YYEEEE. The junction had 1 base not matched to a gene; V was cut back by 3 bases and J by 7 bases. The CDR3 consists of 15 residues. As DNA, the CDR3 is TGTGCCAGCAGCTCGGGACTAGCGGGGGGCGGGGAGCTGTTTTTT. As protein: CASSSGLAGGGELFF.

The chain uses TRBV6-5 and TRBJ1-2; the match to TRBD1 covers 9 bases. V was pared by 6 bases and J by 3 bases, with 5 bases of the junction left unmatched. The CDR3 runs to 14 residues. CDR1 MNHEY and CDR2 SVGAGI come from the germline V gene. The CDR3 bases are TGTGCCAGCAGACAAACAGGGGGCGACTATGGCTACACCTTC. Amino acid sequence: CASRQTGGDYGYTF.

This rearrangement joins TRBV14 to TRBJ2-5, with TRBD1 matching 7 bases. This CDR3 comprises 14 residues. From germline, CDR1 is SGHDN and CDR2 FVKESK. J lost 5 bases, V lost 6 bases, and 9 bases had no gene match. The CDR3 loop is CASSLTGSVETQYF. DNA for the CDR3: TGTGCCAGCAGTTTGACAGGGTCGGTGGAGACCCAGTACTTC.

This chain links TRBV18 with TRBJ2-6; D not resolved. Per the germline V gene, CDR1 is KGHSH and CDR2 is LQKENI. Trimming left V 1 base short and J 0 bases short, with 7 bases between. The CDR3 runs 16 residues. CDR3 DNA sequence: TGTGCCAGCTCACCACTTAGAGTCTCTGGGGCCAACGTCCTGACTTTC. This codes for CASSPLRVSGANVLTF.

This clone was found once. This chain joins TRBV3-1 (or the pseudogene TRBV3-2) and TRBJ2-5, with D unresolved. CDR3 length equals 11 residues. CDR1 is LGHDT, CDR2 YNNKEL, per germline (reference sequence). Between the trimmed V and J ends, which lost 6 bases and 3 bases, there was a span of 5 bases. DNA of the CDR3: TGTGCCAGCAGAACTAAAGAGACCCAGTACTTC. Its translation: CASRTKETQYF.

This clone was counted only a few times. Relative to the germline gene, one junction end is altered; a read error may explain this. The V and J genes are TRBV2 and TRBJ1-4, with 7 bases that match TRBD1. CDR1 is SNHLY and CDR2 is FYNNEI in the germline V gene. The CDR3 has 14 amino acids. DNA for the CDR3: TGTGCCAGCAGGGAAGGGGGCGGGAGTGAAAAACTGTTTTTT. Encoded protein: CASREGGGSEKLFF.

The V call is TRBV12-5, the J call TRBJ1-1; D gene uncertain. Germline CDR1 reads LGHNT; CDR2 reads FRNRAP. V was shortened by 2 bases and J by 0 bases, with 7 bases between the two germline ends. The CDR3 sequence is 14 residues long. The CDR3 coding sequence is TGTGCTAGTGGTTTGCGAGATTTGAACACTGAAGCTTTCTTT. Translation: CASGLRDLNTEAFF.

J is TRBJ1-6 and V is TRBV5-6; 8 bases map to TRBD1. This CDR3 is built from 13 residues. Trimming took 5 bases from V and 10 from J; bases not matched to a gene: 5. CDR1 is SGHDT and CDR2 is YYEEEE in the germline V gene. CDR3 residues: CASRRTGRSPLHF. Here the CDR3 DNA reads TGTGCCAGCAGGAGGACAGGGCGGTCACCCCTCCACTTT.

In DNA, the CDR3 is TGTGCCAGCAGTTTTTGGGGGCTGCCAGATACGCAGTATTTT. It codes for CASSFWGLPDTQYF. V usage is TRBV6-5 and J usage is TRBJ2-3, with D possibly TRBD1 on 6 matching bases. The CDR3 length is 14 residues. The germline V and J ends were trimmed by 4 bases and 4 bases, with 12 bases remaining between them. Germline CDR1 reads MNHEY; CDR2 reads SVGAGI.

The CDR3 coding sequence is TGTGCTATTAGGGGGTTGAACACTGAAGCTTTCTTT. It codes for CAIRGLNTEAFF. The chain joins TRBV11-3 to TRBJ1-1; perhaps TRBD1 as D (6 bases). CDR3 length: 12 amino acids. The V gene's germline CDR1 is SGHNT and CDR2 YENEEA.